What follows are 22 T cell receptor beta chains derived from one specimen sequenced in a study of blood T cell repertoires in COVID-19. Some clones are missing from TCRdb's copy, which holds only in-frame ones; the method was immunoSEQ multiplex PCR. Here the sample spans over 200,000 clones, about nine tenths being singletons. Specimen: PBMCs or T cells enriched from blood (not recorded which). These TCRs come from a man aged 18 to 29 who had recovered from COVID-19.

This rearrangement joins TRBV7-9 to TRBJ1-1; D call uncertain. CDR1 SEHNR and CDR2 FQNEAQ come from the germline V gene (reference sequence). V was clipped by 6 bases and J by 3 bases, with 8 bases between them. CDR3 size: 12 residues. CDR3 in amino acids: CASRHRDTEAFF. In DNA, the CDR3 is TGTGCCAGCAGGCACAGAGACACTGAAGCTTTCTTT.

This clone was seen more than once but under ten times. V usage is TRBV7-9 and J usage is TRBJ2-7, with TRBD2 matching over 13 bases. Germline trimming cut 5 bases from V and 6 bases from J; bases unmatched to any gene: 10. This CDR3 has 16 residues. The V gene's germline CDR1 is SEHNR and CDR2 FQNEAQ (reference sequence). The CDR3 here is CASSTTTSGRAGEQYF. CDR3 bases: TGTGCCAGCAGCACCACTACTAGCGGGAGGGCCGGCGAGCAGTACTTC.

The rearrangement links TRBV14 to TRBJ1-2, with 8 bases aligning to TRBD1. Germline trimming cut 3 bases from V and 3 bases from J; bases unmatched to any gene: 9. This CDR3 is built from 16 residues. Germline values: CDR1 SGHDN, CDR2 FVKESK. The CDR3 sequence is CASSHRTGSFYYGYTF. CDR3 DNA sequence: TGTGCCAGCAGCCATCGGACAGGGAGTTTTTACTATGGCTACACCTTC.

The chain has TRBV11-2 and TRBJ2-7; 14 nucleotides match TRBD2. This CDR3 spans 16 amino acids. Germline V gene data show CDR1 as SGHAT and CDR2 as FQNNGV. J was trimmed by 5 bases and V by 2 bases; bases with no gene match: 5. Here the CDR3 reads CASSLSPGLAGDEQYF. DNA of the CDR3: TGTGCCAGCAGCTTAAGTCCGGGACTAGCGGGAGACGAGCAGTACTTC.

The chain employs TRBV24-1 and TRBJ2-1; 9 nucleotides line up with TRBD2. The V and J ends lost 7 bases and 3 bases, in that order; junction bases with no gene match: 6. The CDR3 is 15 residues long. CDR1 and CDR2 from the germline V gene are KGHDR and SFDVKD. CDR3: CATSPASGNYNEQFF. In nucleotides, the CDR3 is TGTGCCACCAGCCCTGCTAGCGGGAACTACAATGAGCAGTTCTTC.

The genes are TRBV9 and TRBJ2-2; D not resolved. There are 15 residues in the CDR3. Germline V gene lookup returns CDR1 SGDLS and CDR2 YYNGEE. The V and J ends lost 0 bases and 2 bases respectively, with 8 bases between them. The CDR3 sequence: CASSVGLTNTGELFF. The CDR3 nucleotides read TGTGCCAGCAGCGTAGGCCTTACTAACACCGGGGAGCTGTTTTTT.

This rearrangement joins TRBV10-2 to TRBJ2-7; D call uncertain. The CDR3 length is 14 residues. The ends were cut back, 4 bases at V and 1 base at J, with 11 bases in the middle. CDR1 and CDR2 from the germline V gene are WSHSY and SAAADI. CDR3 nucleotide sequence: TGCGCCAGCAGTGTGGGCGATGGATCCTACGAGCAGTACTTC. This translates into CASSVGDGSYEQYF.

This clone occurred once. The chain couples TRBV24-1 to TRBJ2-2; the D gene is possibly TRBD1 (6 bases). There are 16 residues in the CDR3. The V end lost 2 bases, the J end lost 5 bases, and 14 bases lay between the germline ends. Germline CDR1 and CDR2: KGHDR and SFDVKD. The CDR3 is CATSDWGHGRTGELFF. The CDR3 DNA reads as TGTGCCACCAGTGATTGGGGACACGGGCGGACCGGGGAGCTGTTTTTT.

The chain recombines TRBV5-1 with TRBJ2-1, with 12 bases that match TRBD2. The germline CDR1 and CDR2 sequences are SGHRS and YFSETQ. J lost 4 bases, V lost 2 bases, and 7 bases had no gene match. There are 17 residues in the CDR3. The CDR3: CASSFSSGGAGYNEQFF. CDR3 DNA sequence: TGCGCCAGCAGCTTCTCTAGCGGGGGGGCCGGTTACAATGAGCAGTTCTTC.

The chain carries TRBV7-2 and TRBJ1-2; 7 bases match TRBD1. CDR3 length: 16 amino acids. Germline CDR1 is SGHTA and CDR2 is FQGNSA. Trimming cost V 1 base and J 5 bases; bases outside gene matches: 10. CDR3 loop: CASSLVGAGGQYGYTF. The CDR3 DNA is TGTGCCAGCAGCTTAGTTGGGGCAGGGGGGCAATATGGCTACACCTTC.

The genes are TRBV10-3 and TRBJ1-6, with TRBD1 identical over 7 bases. This CDR3 contains 14 residues. Looked up from germline, CDR1 is ENHRY and CDR2 is SYGVKD. J was trimmed by 9 bases and V by 3 bases; bases with no gene match: 5. In nucleotides, the CDR3 is TGTGCCATCAGTGAACAGACAGGGAGTTCACCCCTCCACTTT. It specifies CAISEQTGSSPLHF.

The rearrangement joins TRBV19 to TRBJ2-3; D call uncertain. V was shortened by 3 bases and J by 0 bases, with 10 bases between the two germline ends. Germline CDR1 LNHDA, CDR2 SQIVND (reference sequence). The CDR3 runs 15 residues. CDR3 bases: TGTGCCAGTAGTATCCGAGACACAAGCACAGATACGCAGTATTTT. This sequence encodes CASSIRDTSTDTQYF.

V gene TRBV30 combines with J gene TRBJ2-3, with 12 bases identical to TRBD2. The germline V gene encodes CDR1 GTSNPN and CDR2 SVGIG (reference sequence). This CDR3 comprises 15 residues. The CDR3: CALTLAGGPGDTQYF. In nucleotides, the CDR3 is TGTGCACTGACTCTAGCGGGAGGGCCGGGAGATACGCAGTATTTT.

This chain joins TRBV5-1 and TRBJ1-1, with 7 bases that match TRBD1. With V trimmed by 4 bases and J by 0 bases, 3 bases remained unmatched. The CDR3 is 14 amino acids. From germline, CDR1 is SGHRS and CDR2 YFSETQ. The CDR3 DNA sequence: TGCGCCAGCAGCACCGGGACAGTGAACACTGAAGCTTTCTTT. This encodes CASSTGTVNTEAFF. Together with reference TRBV5-1 and TRBJ1-1, the CDR3 gives the full variable domain: KAGVTQTPRYLIKTRGQQVTLSCSPISGHRSVSWYQQTPGQGLQFLFEYFSETQRNKGNFPGRFSGRQFSNSRSEMNVSTLELGDSALYLCASSTGTVNTEAFFGQGTRLTVV.

The rearrangement uses TRBV19 and TRBJ2-7; TRBD1 matches at 11 bases. The CDR3 consists of 15 residues. The V gene's germline CDR1 is LNHDA and CDR2 SQIVND (reference sequence). The ends lost 5 bases at V and 5 bases at J; junction bases unmatched: 8. CDR3 in DNA: TGTGCCAGTAGTGTGACCGGGACAGGGGGGAACGAGCAGTACTTC. It codes for CASSVTGTGGNEQYF.

The CDR3 spells CASAVNGATGELFF. The CDR3 DNA is TGTGCCAGCGCAGTTAATGGGGCCACCGGGGAGCTGTTTTTT. V usage is TRBV10-3 and J usage is TRBJ2-2; D is possibly TRBD1 (5 bases). Germline V lookup: CDR1 ENHRY, CDR2 SYGVKD. This CDR3 spans 14 amino acids. Trimming removed 10 bases from V and 4 bases from J, with 16 bases in between.

This chain joins TRBV7-9 and TRBJ2-2; tentatively, D is TRBD2 (5 bases). From germline, CDR1 is SEHNR and CDR2 FQNEAQ (reference sequence). CDR3 length: 12 residues. V shed 3 bases and J shed 8 bases, with 7 bases lying between them. DNA for the CDR3: TGTGCCAGCAGCTTCGCGGGTGGGGAGCTGTTTTTT. This translates into CASSFAGGELFF.

The CDR3 region has the DNA TGCGCCAGCAGCCCGTATAGCGGGGGAGTTTACAATGAGCAGTTCTTC. Translated: CASSPYSGGVYNEQFF. The genes are TRBV5-1 and TRBJ2-1; TRBD2 agrees at 9 bases. The length of the CDR3 is 16 residues. Germline V gene data show CDR1 as SGHRS and CDR2 as YFSETQ. The trim removed 4 bases at V and 4 bases at J, leaving 9 bases unmatched.

This clone has only one observation. V is TRBV7-8 and J is TRBJ1-4, with 9 bases matching TRBD1. CDR1 and CDR2 from the germline V gene are SGHVS and FQNEAQ. V gave up 5 bases and J gave up 7 bases; unmatched junction bases: 8. This CDR3 contains 15 residues. The CDR3 reads CASSEHRDRVEKLFF. Here the CDR3 DNA reads TGTGCCAGCAGCGAGCACCGGGACAGGGTTGAAAAACTGTTTTTT.

This clone came up once. The gene calls are TRBV18 and TRBJ2-2; D possibly corresponds to TRBD1 (6 bases). V was shortened by 2 bases and J by 6 bases, with 16 bases between the two germline ends. CDR3 length: 16 amino acids. Per germline, CDR1 KGHSH and CDR2 LQKENI. CDR3 amino acids: CASSPAARGNAGELFF. In DNA form, the CDR3 reads TGTGCCAGCTCACCAGCCGCCAGGGGAAATGCCGGGGAGCTGTTTTTT.

This chain joins TRBV6-6 and TRBJ2-5; TRBD2 agrees at 11 bases. After removal of 7 bases from V and 4 bases from J, the junction contained 8 bases not matched to a gene. Germline values: CDR1 MNHNY, CDR2 SVGAGI (reference sequence). The CDR3 extends over 15 amino acids. CDR3 sequence: CASKDSGGARETQYF. The CDR3 bases are TGTGCCAGCAAAGATAGCGGGGGGGCTCGAGAGACCCAGTACTTC.

The chain joins TRBV2 to TRBJ1-1; a possible D gene is TRBD1 (5 bases). The CDR3 length is 12 residues. Germline assignment: CDR1 SNHLY and CDR2 FYNNEI. The V and J ends lost 7 bases and 2 bases respectively, with 8 bases between them. For the CDR3, the DNA is TGTGCCAGCATAGGGGCCAACACTGAAGCTTTCTTT. Residues: CASIGANTEAFF. The whole variable domain, filled in from reference TRBV2 and TRBJ1-1, reads EPEVTQTPSHQVTQMGQEVILRCVPISNHLYFYWYRQILGQKVEFLVSFYNNEISEKSEIFDDQFSVERPDGSNFTLKIRSTKLEDSAMYFCASIGANTEAFFGQGTRLTVV.